The rows below give T cell receptor beta chains drawn from one sample of a study of blood T cells in healthy people across ages. One entry per CDR3 protein, called by TCRdb with MiXCR from the 5' RACE reads. The sample lists around 780,000 distinct CDR3 sequences; about 26% were seen once. The sample was also reused in another study, on T cells of mothers and their children.

Input material: blood. The receptor source for this set is a boy aged 5-17 years in good health. The CDR3 runs from the conserved cysteine through the conserved F or W. The order of the fields is D gene, J gene, clone size, V gene, CDR3 protein, CDR3 DNA. A D gene is named only where the DNA matches it firmly. A row's size may be missing; if present it is once, few, many or a size class.

.	TRBJ2-5	.	TRBV30	CAWGGLETQYF	TGTGCCTGGGGCGGCCTGGAGACCCAGTACTTC
TRBD2	TRBJ2-3	few	TRBV25-1	CASSARTSVTDTQYF	TGTGCCAGCAGTGCTCGGACTAGCGTCACAGATACGCAGTATTTT
.	TRBJ2-7	few	TRBV11-1	CASGLQGTYEQYF	TGTGCCAGCGGCCTGCAGGGCACCTACGAGCAGTACTTC
TRBD1	TRBJ2-1	.	TRBV10-3	CAISVRGGQALDLEQFF	TGTGCCATCAGTGTCCGTGGTGGACAGGCTCTTGATCTTGAGCAGTTCTTC
TRBD2	TRBJ2-5	few	TRBV15	CATSRDSGAGGPGETQYF	TGTGCCACCAGCAGAGATTCGGGAGCGGGGGGGCCGGGAGAGACCCAGTACTTC
.	TRBJ1-1	.	TRBV20-1	CSASLTGRNTEAFF	TGCAGTGCTAGCCTTACAGGGCGGAACACTGAAGCTTTCTTT
.	TRBJ2-5	.	TRBV29-1	CSVRPRETQYF	TGCAGCGTCCGACCAAGGGAGACCCAGTACTTC
.	TRBJ2-5	.	TRBV10-2	CASSEGTGETQYF	TGCGCCAGCAGTGAGGGTACAGGCGAGACCCAGTACTTC
TRBD1	TRBJ1-5	few	TRBV2	CASSGTGRGQPQHF	TGTGCCAGCAGTGGGACAGGGCGGGGGCAGCCCCAGCATTTT
TRBD1	TRBJ2-7	few	TRBV4-2	CASSQKDRDYEQYF	TGTGCCAGCAGCCAAAAGGACAGGGACTACGAGCAGTACTTC
.	TRBJ2-1	.	TRBV20-1	CSASPRALGTPNLSSYNEQFF	TGCAGTGCTAGTCCCAGGGCCCTCGGGACTCCCAATCTGAGCTCCTACAATGAGCAGTTCTTC
TRBD2	TRBJ2-7	few	TRBV15	CATSRGGSGLHEQYF	TGTGCCACCAGCCGCGGGGGGTCGGGGCTACACGAGCAGTACTTC
TRBD1	TRBJ1-6	few	TRBV6-6	CASSYVGTGTSPLHF	TGTGCCAGCAGTTACGTCGGGACAGGAACATCACCCCTCCACTTT
.	TRBJ1-2	few	TRBV25-1	CASSELYRGYGYTF	TGTGCCAGCAGTGAACTCTATAGAGGCTATGGCTACACCTTC
TRBD1	TRBJ2-1	once	TRBV15	CATSPGTGGYNEQFF	TGTGCCACCAGCCCTGGGACAGGGGGTTACAATGAGCAGTTCTTC
.	TRBJ2-6	.	TRBV5-1	CASSLPKGAGANVLTF	TGCGCCAGCAGCTTGCCTAAGGGAGCTGGGGCCAACGTCCTGACTTTC
.	TRBJ2-2	.	TRBV7-3	CASSPEGRGGELFF	TGTGCCAGCAGCCCCGAGGGAAGGGGCGGGGAGCTGTTTTTT
.	TRBJ2-7	.	TRBV5-1	CASSLGQLRYEQYF	TGCGCCAGCAGCTTGGGCCAGCTACGCTACGAGCAGTACTTC
TRBD2	TRBJ2-5	.	TRBV7-2	CASSLVGGVETQYF	TGTGCCAGCAGCTTAGTCGGGGGGGTAGAGACCCAGTACTTC
TRBD1	TRBJ2-3	.	TRBV5-1	CASSLVTGTGTTDTQYF	TGCGCCAGCAGCTTGGTTACCGGGACAGGGACCACAGATACGCAGTATTTT
.	TRBJ1-3	.	TRBV29-1	CSALGPQTGLSGNTIYF	TGCAGCGCCCTGGGACCACAAACAGGGCTCTCTGGAAACACCATATATTTT
.	TRBJ2-7	.	TRBV7-8	CASQGGPRAYEQYF	TGTGCCAGCCAGGGCGGGCCTAGGGCCTACGAGCAGTACTTC
.	TRBJ2-6	.	TRBV20-1	CSARTQISGANVLTF	TGCAGTGCTAGAACGCAGATCTCTGGGGCCAACGTCCTGACTTTC
.	TRBJ2-3	few	TRBV6-5	CASIPPGARDTQYF	TGTGCCAGCATCCCACCGGGGGCGCGAGATACGCAGTATTTT
.	TRBJ2-1	few	TRBV7-9	CASRSDWSSYNEQFF	TGTGCCAGCAGATCGGACTGGAGTTCCTACAATGAGCAGTTCTTC
TRBD1	TRBJ2-1	once	TRBV27	CASSLGRGFNEQFF	TGTGCCAGCAGTTTAGGCAGGGGGTTCAATGAGCAGTTCTTC
.	TRBJ1-2	.	TRBV20-1	CSARDQGKNYGYTF	TGCAGTGCTAGAGATCAGGGGAAGAACTATGGCTACACCTTC
.	TRBJ2-5	few	TRBV7-2	CASSQDGGTVVETQYF	TGTGCCAGCAGCCAAGACGGCGGGACGGTTGTTGAGACCCAGTACTTC
.	TRBJ2-4	.	TRBV7-3	CASSLTLRTSQYF	TGTGCCAGCAGCTTAACTTTGAGGACAAGTCAGTACTTC
.	TRBJ2-3	.	TRBV28	CASIQEGRDTQYF	TGTGCCAGCATTCAGGAGGGACGTGATACGCAGTATTTT
TRBD1	TRBJ2-6	few	TRBV5-1	CASSLGVQGAGNVLTF	TGCGCCAGCAGCTTGGGAGTACAGGGGGCGGGCAACGTCCTGACTTTC
.	TRBJ2-7	.	TRBV9	CASSVGQDANYEQYF	TGTGCCAGCAGCGTAGGGCAGGACGCTAACTACGAGCAGTACTTC
.	TRBJ1-2	.	TRBV12-3/TRBV12-4	CASSLLAGRNYGYTF	TGTGCCAGCAGTCTACTGGCGGGCCGGAACTATGGCTACACCTTC
.	TRBJ2-5	few	TRBV20-1	CSAVRPRDLYQETQYF	TGCAGTGCTGTAAGGCCCCGGGACTTGTACCAAGAGACCCAGTACTTC
TRBD2	TRBJ2-3	.	TRBV4-1	CASSQDPTSGGAIDTQYF	TGCGCCAGCAGCCAAGATCCGACTAGCGGGGGGGCAATAGATACGCAGTATTTT
.	TRBJ1-2	.	TRBV20-1	CSAREMALNYGYTF	TGCAGTGCTAGGGAAATGGCCCTTAACTATGGCTACACCTTC
TRBD1	TRBJ1-2	.	TRBV27	CASSSQGGAEGYTF	TGTGCCAGCAGTTCACAAGGGGGCGCGGAAGGCTACACCTTC
.	TRBJ2-2	.	TRBV11-3	CASSFDRGRGGTGELFF	TGTGCCAGCAGTTTTGACAGGGGTCGGGGGGGCACCGGGGAGCTGTTTTTT
.	TRBJ2-7	.	TRBV20-1	CSATGNLISYEQYF	TGCAGTGCTACGGGTAATTTAATCTCCTACGAGCAGTACTTC
.	TRBJ2-5	few	TRBV4-1	CASSPGRFQRQETQYF	TGCGCCAGCAGCCCAGGACGCTTTCAGAGGCAAGAGACCCAGTACTTC
.	TRBJ1-2	once	TRBV12-3/TRBV12-4	CASSFGFDVRANYGYTF	TGTGCCAGCAGTTTCGGGTTTGACGTACGGGCGAACTATGGCTACACCTTC
TRBD1	TRBJ1-4	few	TRBV15	CATSNRGETNEKLFF	TGTGCCACCAGCAACAGGGGCGAAACTAATGAAAAACTGTTTTTT
.	TRBJ2-5	many	TRBV29-1	CSVEVGQGTQYF	TGCAGCGTTGAAGTGGGTCAAGGGACCCAGTACTTC
.	TRBJ2-2	.	TRBV7-9	CASSLVGPRGRGLPGELFF	TGTGCCAGCAGCTTAGTAGGCCCCCGAGGGCGGGGGCTCCCCGGGGAGCTGTTTTTT
.	TRBJ2-5	few	TRBV4-1	CASSQGAPRAQYF	TGCGCCAGCAGCCAAGGAGCCCCGAGGGCCCAGTACTTC
.	TRBJ2-7	.	TRBV29-1	CSVEGELGGLSYEQYF	TGCAGCGTTGAAGGGGAGCTCGGGGGCCTCTCCTACGAGCAGTACTTC
TRBD2	TRBJ2-2	.	TRBV6-5	CASRRSTSRHGELFF	TGTGCCAGCAGAAGATCGACTAGCCGTCACGGGGAGCTGTTTTTT
.	TRBJ2-4	few	TRBV5-1	CASSTPGTGFKNIQYF	TGCGCCAGCAGCACCCCAGGGACGGGATTTAAAAACATTCAGTACTTC
.	TRBJ1-2	few	TRBV5-1	CANRAGTAHNYTF	TGCGCCAACAGGGCCGGGACCGCCCATAACTACACCTTC
.	TRBJ2-1	.	TRBV19	CASSPSGPYNEQFF	TGTGCCAGTAGCCCGAGCGGCCCTTACAATGAGCAGTTCTTC
TRBD1	TRBJ2-7	few	TRBV25-1	CASSVTGTGVGEQYF	TGTGCCAGCAGTGTTACCGGGACAGGGGTTGGTGAGCAGTACTTC
.	TRBJ2-3	few	TRBV5-1	CASSPTNPTDTQYF	TGCGCCAGCAGCCCGACTAATCCCACAGATACGCAGTATTTT